The present T cell receptor beta chain was sequenced within a study of tumor-infiltrating lymphocytes in primary liver carcinoma. Note on this clonotype: A much larger clone lies a single base off, so this may be a read error.

CDR1 is LGHNA and CDR2 is YNFKEQ in the germline V gene. This CDR3 contains 12 residues. The input was approximately 500 ng total RNA; TCR beta cDNA was made from it with a constant-region primer. Three nested multiplex PCR rounds of slightly modified ARM-PCR generated TCR beta libraries. In the first two PCR rounds, TRBV1-TRBV30 forward primers were paired with a C-beta reverse primer, and each round lasted about 10 cycles. In TCRdb, the multiplex PCR reads were re-called with MiXCR into one record per CDR3 protein. The repertoire holds 310,000 or so distinct CDR3 sequences, with less than 65% as singletons. Both blood RNA, taken from unsorted whole blood, and germline DNA were extracted.

The sequenced sample consisted of peripheral blood. The sequence derives from a middle-aged man with primary liver carcinoma and hepatitis B virus infection. This rearrangement joins TRBV4-2 to TRBJ2-3; unclear D gene. CDR3 in DNA: TGTACCAGCAGCCATGGCCCAGATACGCAGTATTTT. Its protein product is CTSSHGPDTQYF.